This T cell receptor (beta chain) emerged from a study of neurological immune-mediated disorders. cDNA was made by 5'RACE with 10-nucleotide random UMIs. In TCRdb, the 5' RACE reads were re-called with MiXCR into one record per CDR3 protein. The data contain tens of thousands of distinct CDR3 sequences, 13% to 15% of them singletons. V shed 5 bases, J shed 5 bases, and the junction held 5 bases outside the gene matches. This CDR3 region has 13 residues. Germline CDR1 reads DFQATT; CDR2 reads SNEGSKA (reference sequence). This clonotype was seen repeatedly, ten times or more. The sequenced material came from PBMCs. V and J are TRBV20-1 and TRBJ2-4, with 8 bases lining up with TRBD1. The source is a woman aged 45-59 years in good health. The CDR3 DNA reads as TGCAGTGCTCGTCGGGGACAGGAAAACATTCAGTACTTC. Residues: CSARRGQENIQYF.